Shown below are 17 T cell receptor beta chains from a single sample sequenced in a study of OX40 agonist ivuxolimab in advanced cancers. Using immunoSEQ multiplex PCR, the repertoire was profiled, and TCRdb retains in-frame clones only, with some absent. The repertoire consists of roughly 76,000 clones, with 88% occurring once and the leading ten covering about 4%. Sequenced material: CD4+ or CD8+ T cells sorted from blood, taken in a trial of the OX40 agonist ivuxolimab. Source of these receptors: an adult with an advanced solid tumor such as melanoma, head and neck, liver or kidney cancer.

The rearrangement uses TRBV7-2 and TRBJ2-7, with 7 bases fitting TRBD1. The V and J ends lost 5 bases and 6 bases, in that order; junction bases with no gene match: 13. The CDR3 is 15 residues long. The germline CDR1 and CDR2 sequences are SGHTA and FQGNSA. This chain's CDR3 is CASSKGTVLGSEQYF. CDR3 DNA: TGTGCCAGCAGCAAGGGGACAGTCCTCGGGTCCGAGCAGTACTTC.

The rearrangement joins TRBV2 to TRBJ2-4; 12 bases are shared with TRBD2. Germline V lookup: CDR1 SNHLY, CDR2 FYNNEI. V was clipped by 6 bases and J by 10 bases; unmatched bases: 13. The CDR3 loop spans 16 amino acids. The CDR3 DNA reads as TGTGCCAGCAGGCCAGATGAACTAGCGGGAGGCGGGATTCAGTACTTC. Its protein is CASRPDELAGGGIQYF. Using reference TRBV2 and TRBJ2-4 for the parts outside the CDR3, the full variable domain is EPEVTQTPSHQVTQMGQEVILRCVPISNHLYFYWYRQILGQKVEFLVSFYNNEISEKSEIFDDQFSVERPDGSNFTLKIRSTKLEDSAMYFCASRPDELAGGGIQYFGAGTRLSVL.

The rearrangement uses TRBV5-1 and TRBJ2-5; no firm D call. The CDR3 has 13 amino acids. From germline, CDR1 is SGHRS and CDR2 YFSETQ. Trimming left V 4 bases short and J 2 bases short, with 9 bases between. In DNA form, the CDR3 reads TGCGCCAGCAGCGGCCTGATTCAAGAGACCCAGTACTTC. Translating it yields CASSGLIQETQYF.

The count of this clone is one. The CDR3 protein is CASSPLGTSDETQYF. The CDR3 DNA sequence: TGTGCCAGTAGTCCCCTGGGGACTAGTGACGAGACCCAGTACTTC. The J gene is TRBJ2-5, the V gene TRBV19; the match to TRBD2 covers 8 bases. This CDR3 contains 15 residues. Trimming removed 5 bases from V and 5 bases from J; junction bases left unmatched: 10. The germline gives CDR1 LNHDA, CDR2 SQIVND (reference sequence).

V gene TRBV27 combines with J gene TRBJ1-2; TRBD1 agrees at 8 bases. Germline V gene data show CDR1 as MNHEY and CDR2 as SMNVEV (reference sequence). The CDR3 is made up of 13 amino acids. The ends lost 3 bases at V and 8 bases at J; junction bases unmatched: 5. CDR3: CASSFRGPGGYTF. Here the CDR3 DNA reads TGTGCCAGCAGTTTCAGGGGGCCGGGGGGCTACACCTTC.

The chain is built from TRBV5-5 and TRBJ2-1; 7 positions agree with TRBD1. CDR1 is SGHKS, CDR2 YYEKEE, per germline (reference sequence). There are 13 residues in the CDR3. V was clipped by 7 bases and J by 5 bases; unmatched bases: 6. In DNA form, the CDR3 reads TGTGCCAGCTCCCGGACAGGCGACAATGAGCAGTTCTTC. Translating it yields CASSRTGDNEQFF.

The chain is built from TRBV18 and TRBJ1-1; 11 bases match TRBD1. The CDR3 contains 16 residues. Germline-derived CDR1 and CDR2 are KGHSH and LQKENI. With 0 bases clipped from V and 0 bases from J, the junction kept 0 bases outside the gene matches. CDR3: CASSPPGQGVNTEAFF. Written as DNA, the CDR3 is TGTGCCAGCTCACCACCGGGACAGGGGGTGAACACTGAAGCTTTCTTT.

The chain has TRBV7-8 and TRBJ2-5, with TRBD2 matching over 11 bases. Trimming took 4 bases from V and 2 from J; bases not matched to a gene: 3. In germline, CDR1 is SGHVS, CDR2 FQNEAQ. This CDR3 is 15 amino acids long. The CDR3 loop is CASSSRLAGQETQYF. The CDR3 DNA is TGTGCCAGCAGCTCCCGACTAGCGGGGCAAGAGACCCAGTACTTC.

The gene calls are TRBV30 and TRBJ1-1; D may be TRBD1 (5 bases). Trimming pared 2 bases from V and 1 base from J, leaving 11 bases between. Per germline, CDR1 GTSNPN and CDR2 SVGIG (reference sequence). This CDR3 region has 14 residues. In DNA form, the CDR3 reads TGTGCCTGGAGTAGAGGGGTCCCGAACACTGAAGCTTTCTTT. Translating gives CAWSRGVPNTEAFF.

The CDR3 nucleotides read TGTGCCAGCAGTGAAGTCAGCTCACTTCAGTTCTTC. Translated: CASSEVSSLQFF. V and J are TRBV6-1 and TRBJ2-1; D remains ambiguous. Germline CDR1 MNHNS, CDR2 SASEGT. Trimming pared 1 base from V and 13 bases from J, leaving 11 bases between. This CDR3 is 12 amino acids long.

This chain uses TRBV6-6 with TRBJ1-3; the D gene is possibly TRBD1 (5 bases). The V end lost 0 bases, the J end lost 3 bases, and 6 bases lay between the germline ends. This CDR3 is 14 amino acids long. CDR1 and CDR2 from the germline V gene are MNHNY and SVGAGI (reference sequence). The CDR3 DNA sequence: TGTGCCAGCAGTTACTCGACAGATGGAAACACCATATATTTT. This gives the protein CASSYSTDGNTIYF.

The chain uses TRBV10-3 and TRBJ1-1; D may be TRBD1 (5 bases). This CDR3 is built from 13 residues. The germline V and J ends were trimmed by 10 bases and 6 bases, with 18 bases remaining between them. CDR1 and CDR2 (germline): ENHRY, SYGVKD. The CDR3 is CATARVGAPEAFF. The CDR3, as DNA: TGTGCCACCGCCCGGGTCGGGGCCCCTGAAGCTTTCTTT.

The rearrangement joins TRBV29-1 to TRBJ2-7, with D possibly being TRBD2 (6 bases). CDR1 and CDR2 (germline): SQVTM, ANQGSEA. The CDR3 is 15 residues long. Trimming removed 4 bases from V and 3 bases from J, with 19 bases in between. The CDR3 is CSVAGDRSRHYEQYF. In nucleotides, the CDR3 is TGCAGCGTTGCGGGGGACCGAAGCCGCCACTACGAGCAGTACTTC.

The rearrangement joins TRBV7-9 to TRBJ1-2; D uncertain. The CDR3 has 13 amino acids. The V end lost 5 bases, the J end lost 8 bases, and 15 bases lay between the germline ends. Germline V gives CDR1 SEHNR, CDR2 FQNEAQ (reference sequence). The CDR3, as DNA: TGTGCCAGCAGCGCTGCAGGTGGGGAGGGCTACACCTTC. Its translation: CASSAAGGEGYTF.

Here the CDR3 DNA reads TGTGCCAGCTCACAGGGACAGCTTAATGAAAAACTGTTTTTT. The encoded protein is CASSQGQLNEKLFF. The rearrangement uses TRBV18 and TRBJ1-4; 7 bases line up with TRBD1. Germline V CDR1 and CDR2: KGHSH, LQKENI. V gave up 4 bases and J gave up 4 bases; unmatched junction bases: 3. The CDR3 has 14 residues.

The genes are TRBV9 and TRBJ2-2; 10 bases are a match to TRBD1. This CDR3 is built from 15 residues. The V segment lost 3 bases and the J segment 7 bases; nucleotides outside the gene matches: 6. CDR1 SGDLS and CDR2 YYNGEE come from the germline V gene. Here the CDR3 reads CASSGDRGGSGELFF. CDR3 nucleotides: TGTGCCAGCAGCGGGGACAGGGGAGGTAGCGGGGAGCTGTTTTTT. The full variable domain, rest sourced from reference TRBV9 and TRBJ2-2, is DSGVTQTPKHLITATGQRVTLRCSPRSGDLSVYWYQQSLDQGLQFLIQYYNGEERAKGNILERFSAQQFPDLHSELNLSSLELGDSALYFCASSGDRGGSGELFFGEGSRLTVL.

The genes are TRBV29-1 and TRBJ1-2; D is possibly TRBD1 (6 bases). V was clipped by 3 bases and J by 2 bases, with 10 bases between them. Germline CDR1 and CDR2: SQVTM and ANQGSEA. This CDR3 spans 13 amino acids. CDR3 DNA sequence: TGCAGCGTTGAGGGGGCGGCCAACTATGGCTACACCTTC. Amino acid sequence: CSVEGAANYGYTF.